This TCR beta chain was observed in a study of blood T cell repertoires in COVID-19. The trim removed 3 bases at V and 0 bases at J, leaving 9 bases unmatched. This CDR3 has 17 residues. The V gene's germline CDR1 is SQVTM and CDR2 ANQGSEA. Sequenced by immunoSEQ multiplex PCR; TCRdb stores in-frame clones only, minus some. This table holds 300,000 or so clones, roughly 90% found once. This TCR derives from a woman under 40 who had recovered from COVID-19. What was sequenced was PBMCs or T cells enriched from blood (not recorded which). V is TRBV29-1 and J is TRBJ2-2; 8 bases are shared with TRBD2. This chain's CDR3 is CSVDIKRGRTNTGELFF. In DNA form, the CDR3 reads TGCAGCGTTGACATCAAACGCGGGAGGACGAACACCGGGGAGCTGTTTTTT.